This TCR beta chain is drawn from a study of identical twins' blood T cells. Six healthy women, forming three identical twin pairs, donated samples. Germline CDR1 and CDR2: MNHEY and SMNVEV (reference sequence). The CDR3 sequence is 14 residues long. With 6 bases removed from V and 4 bases from J, the gap between germline ends came to 15 bases. TCRdb processed the 5' RACE reads anew with MiXCR; each CDR3 protein has one entry. In the table there are about 370,000 distinct CDR3 sequences, over 25% of which are singletons. The clonotype was recovered from a woman between 18 and 55 years old in good health. This chain joins TRBV27 and TRBJ1-1; D gene ambiguous. Input material: PBMCs. CDR3 residues: CASRPHSRVTEAFF. In nucleotides, the CDR3 is TGTGCCAGCAGACCCCACTCAAGGGTCACTGAAGCTTTCTTT.